This TCR beta chain originates from a study of OX40 agonist ivuxolimab in advanced cancers. Trimming removed 7 bases from V and 5 bases from J, with 14 bases in between. The CDR3 is 14 residues long. Germline values: CDR1 SNHLY, CDR2 FYNNEI. Sequenced by immunoSEQ multiplex PCR; TCRdb stores in-frame clones only, minus some. The sample has 65,000 to 95,000 clones, 88% seen once; the top ten hold approximately 0.43%. The sequencing here drew on CD4+ or CD8+ T cells sorted from blood, taken in a trial of the OX40 agonist ivuxolimab. The chain is built from TRBV2 and TRBJ2-2; the D gene is possibly TRBD1 (6 bases). The TCR sequence derives from an adult with an advanced solid tumor such as melanoma, head and neck, liver or kidney cancer. CDR3 bases: TGTGCCAGCACCTCACAGGGATGGACCGGGGAGCTGTTTTTT. This translates into CASTSQGWTGELFF.